The 21 T cell receptor beta chains below were found in one sample sequenced in a study of T cell clonality in common variable immunodeficiency. The method was immunoSEQ multiplex PCR; TCRdb's version includes in-frame clones alone and lacks a portion of them. The sample presents some 38,000 clones, none singletons. The material sequenced was peripheral blood mononuclear cells. These receptors came from a person between 18 and 75 years old in good health.

In this sample, this clone turned up many times. CDR3 sequence: CASSIGTVREQYF. CDR3 DNA (partial): TGTGCCAGTAGTATCGGGACAGTTCGCGAG. V is TRBV19 and J is TRBJ2-7, with 7 positions matching TRBD1. The read gets to within 3 residues of the CDR3 end, and the germline J gene fills in the rest. The length of the CDR3 is 13 residues. With V trimmed by 3 bases and J by 6 bases, 5 bases remained unmatched. The germline V gene encodes CDR1 LNHDA and CDR2 SQIVND (reference sequence).

This clone was picked up many times. The read terminates 3 residues before the CDR3 end, so the remaining end is supplied by the germline J gene. The chain links TRBV18 to TRBJ2-7, with TRBD1 matching over 8 bases. The V gene's germline CDR1 is KGHSH and CDR2 LQKENI. The CDR3 totals 14 residues. With 7 bases clipped from V and 3 bases from J, the junction kept 8 bases outside the gene matches. The CDR3 sequence: CASWSGTGVYEQYF. The CDR3 bases that were read are TGTGCCAGCTGGTCCGGGACAGGAGTCTACGAG.

This clone was found many times. From the germline J gene comes the end of the CDR3, since the read stops 3 residues before it. J is TRBJ1-5 and V is TRBV20-1, with a weak D call TRBD1 (6 bases). This CDR3 has 12 amino acids. The V gene's germline CDR1 is DFQATT and CDR2 SNEGSKA (reference sequence). Deletions cut 6 bases from V and 5 bases from J, with 11 bases between. CDR3 bases read: TGCAGTGCGGGGACATATTATCAGCCC. Translated: CSAGTYYQP. The entire CDR3 sequence reads CSAGTYYQPQHF.

In its sample, this clone was seen many times. The sequenced fragment ends 3 residues before the CDR3 boundary, so the rest is inferred from the germline J gene. The chain recombines TRBV20-1 with TRBJ1-5, with TRBD1 identical over 7 bases. This CDR3 is built from 14 residues. The germline gives CDR1 DFQATT, CDR2 SNEGSKA (reference sequence). With 7 bases clipped from V and 0 bases from J, the junction kept 6 bases outside the gene matches. This chain's CDR3 is CSVSGTDSNQPQHF. CDR3 DNA (partial): TGCAGTGTTTCCGGGACAGATAGCAATCAGCCC.

This clone was seen ten or more times. Read coverage stops 3 residues before the CDR3 terminus; the germline J gene supplies the remainder. The V and J genes are TRBV12-3 or TRBV12-4 and TRBJ2-6, with D perhaps TRBD1 or TRBD2 (6 bases each). Trimming left V 3 bases short and J 2 bases short, with 8 bases between. The CDR3 contains 15 residues. The covered CDR3 bases are TGTGCCAGCAGTTTGGAGGGGGCTGGGGCCAACGTC. This translates into CASSLEGAGANV. In full, the CDR3 is CASSLEGAGANVLTF.

This clone was picked up many times. The CDR3 end lies 3 residues beyond the end of the read and is filled in from the germline J gene. V usage is TRBV5-1 and J usage is TRBJ2-6, with 10 bases identical to TRBD2. Losses at the gene ends were 6 bases for V and 4 bases for J; bases not matched to a gene: 16. Germline V gene data show CDR1 as SGHRS and CDR2 as YFSETQ. The CDR3 contains 19 residues. The part of the CDR3 DNA that was read is TGCGCCAGCACCCCGCGGGCCGGGACTAGCGTTTCGGGGGCCAACGTC. Its translation: CASTPRAGTSVSGANV. The entire CDR3 is CASTPRAGTSVSGANVLTF.

This clone occurred many times. The sequence runs out 3 residues before the end of the CDR3; the remainder is reconstructed from the germline J gene. This chain connects TRBV20-1 to TRBJ2-1; weak D call: TRBD2 (6 bases). This CDR3 is 15 amino acids long. V gave up 4 bases and J gave up 3 bases, with 16 bases separating them. Germline lookup yields CDR1 DFQATT and CDR2 SNEGSKA (reference sequence). The CDR3 DNA, read in part, is TGCAGTGCTAAGCGCCGGGACTCCCACTACAATGAG. Its protein product is CSAKRRDSHYNE. The complete CDR3 sequence is CSAKRRDSHYNEQFF.

This clone was seen a few times. The CDR3 goes on 3 residues after the read ends, and that part is filled in from the germline J gene. The gene calls are TRBV7-7 and TRBJ1-1; D call uncertain. The germline V gene has CDR1 SSHAT and CDR2 FNYEAQ (reference sequence). The CDR3 runs to 18 residues. CDR3 amino acids: CASSPQAGGPSYLETAFF. CDR3 DNA (partial): TGTGCCAGCAGCCCACAAGCGGGAGGGCCGTCGTATTTAGAGACC.

This clone was detected ten times or more. The read terminates 3 residues ahead of where the CDR3 ends, so the germline J gene completes it. The chain joins TRBV6-1 to TRBJ1-2; D gene unclear. Germline values: CDR1 MNHNS, CDR2 SASEGT. The CDR3 length is 15 residues. CDR3: CASSEKTSGYNDYTF. The CDR3 bases that were read are TGTGCCAGCAGTGAAAAGACTAGCGGATACAATGAC.

Many counts were recorded for this clone. The sequence runs out 3 residues before the end of the CDR3; the remainder is reconstructed from the germline J gene. The chain is built from TRBV18 and TRBJ2-3, with 11 bases fitting TRBD2. The CDR3 has 19 amino acids. Trimming removed 5 bases from V and 1 base from J; junction bases left unmatched: 14. Germline V gene sequence: CDR1 KGHSH, CDR2 LQKENI. The CDR3 loop is CASSIQGTTSGSRTDTQYF. The CDR3 DNA, read in part, is TGTGCCAGCTCAATACAGGGTACAACTAGCGGGAGTCGCACAGATACG. Together with reference TRBV18 and TRBJ2-3, the CDR3 gives the full variable domain: NAGVMQNPRHLVRRRGQEARLRCSPMKGHSHVYWYRQLPEEGLKFMVYLQKENIIDESGMPKERFSAEFPKEGPSILRIQQVVRGDSAAYFCASSIQGTTSGSRTDTQYFGPGTRLTVL.

This clone was observed at least ten times. The read gets to within 3 residues of the CDR3 end, and the germline J gene fills in the rest. The chain recombines TRBV7-8 with TRBJ2-3, with 7 positions matching TRBD1. In germline, CDR1 is SGHVS, CDR2 FQNEAQ. Trimming removed 2 bases from V and 4 bases from J; junction bases left unmatched: 3. This CDR3 is 14 amino acids long. The CDR3 region is CASSLRQGPDTQYF. CDR3 DNA, as far as it was read: TGTGCCAGCAGCTTACGACAGGGCCCAGATACG.

This clone was observed at least ten times. The read falls 3 residues short of the CDR3 end, and the missing part is taken from the germline J gene. J is TRBJ2-1 and V is TRBV7-2; 8 nucleotides line up with TRBD2. The trim removed 5 bases at V and 4 bases at J, leaving 7 bases unmatched. The germline gives CDR1 SGHTA, CDR2 FQGNSA. The CDR3 spans 15 residues. CDR3 sequence reads: CASSLGVAGYNEQFF. Partial CDR3 DNA: TGTGCCAGCAGCCTGGGGGTAGCGGGATACAATGAG.

This clone was seen many times. The CDR3 is cut off 3 residues early in the read; its end comes from the germline J gene. The chain links TRBV14 to TRBJ2-3; TRBD2 is a possible D gene (6 bases). The germline CDR1 and CDR2 sequences are SGHDN and FVKESK. V was cut by 0 bases and J by 2 bases, with 18 bases left in between. The CDR3 consists of 18 residues. The CDR3 spells CASSQDENLAPITDTQYF. CDR3 DNA (partial): TGTGCCAGCAGCCAAGACGAGAATCTAGCGCCTATCACAGATACG.

This clone has more than one count but fewer than ten. The CDR3 region is CASSPPNKLRETQYF. The CDR3 DNA, read in part, is TGTGCCAGCTCACCACCCAACAAGTTAAGGGAGACC. The chain joins TRBV18 to TRBJ2-5; D gene uncertain. Sequencing ends 3 residues short of the CDR3 end; the germline J gene provides the rest. Germline CDR1 and CDR2: KGHSH and LQKENI. CDR3 size: 15 residues. V dropped 0 bases and J dropped 5 bases, with 13 bases sitting between them.

This clone was seen at least ten times. The read gets to within 3 residues of the CDR3 end, and the germline J gene fills in the rest. The genes are TRBV30 and TRBJ2-5; TRBD1 is a possible D gene (5 bases). From germline, CDR1 is GTSNPN and CDR2 SVGIG (reference sequence). V gave up 6 bases and J gave up 4 bases, with 12 bases separating them. The CDR3 consists of 12 residues. This chain's CDR3 is CACSQGGETQYF. The sequenced CDR3 bases are TGTGCCTGCTCCCAGGGTGGAGAGACC.

This clone has a count of ten or more. The CDR3 extends 3 residues past the end of the read, so its final part is completed from the germline J gene. This chain joins TRBV5-1 and TRBJ2-3; 8 bases match TRBD2. CDR1 SGHRS and CDR2 YFSETQ come from the germline V gene. V dropped 1 base and J dropped 0; count of bases not matched to a gene: 1. The length of the CDR3 is 15 residues. The sequenced part of the CDR3 DNA is TGCGCCAGCAGCTTGACTAGCGGTAGCACAGATACG. It translates to CASSLTSGSTDT. The entire CDR3 sequence reads CASSLTSGSTDTQYF.

In this sample, this clone turned up many times. The CDR3 end falls 3 residues outside the read, so it is completed with the germline J gene. The genes are TRBV28 and TRBJ2-7; 10 bases are a match to TRBD1. The V segment lost 6 bases and the J segment 5 bases; nucleotides outside the gene matches: 13. The CDR3 extends over 16 amino acids. Germline CDR1 reads MDHEN; CDR2 reads SYDVKM. The CDR3 here is CASRSYGQGGGDEQYF. The DNA read from the CDR3 is TGTGCCAGCAGATCATATGGACAGGGGGGTGGGGACGAG.

The sample holds many counts of this clone. The DNA ends 3 residues before the CDR3 does, and the rest of the CDR3 is filled in from the germline J gene. The genes are TRBV5-1 and TRBJ2-7; 7 bases are a match to TRBD1. J gave up 1 base and V 4 bases, and 2 bases lay outside the gene matches. CDR3 size: 13 residues. CDR1 SGHRS and CDR2 YFSETQ come from the germline V gene. CDR3 sequence reads: CASSGGQSYEQYF. CDR3 DNA (partial): TGCGCCAGCAGCGGGGGACAGTCCTACGAG.

This clone appeared many times. The CDR3 goes on 3 residues after the read ends, and that part is filled in from the germline J gene. This chain joins TRBV29-1 and TRBJ1-1, with D possibly TRBD1 on 6 matching bases. This CDR3 is 12 amino acids long. The germline V gene encodes CDR1 SQVTM and CDR2 ANQGSEA. V was shortened by 4 bases and J by 4 bases, with 10 bases between the two germline ends. The CDR3 loop reads CSVGGRSTEAFF. CDR3 DNA (partial): TGCAGCGTTGGGGGGCGATCCACTGAA. Full variable domain (outside the CDR3, taken from reference TRBV29-1 and TRBJ1-1): SAVISQKPSRDICQRGTSLTIQCQVDSQVTMMFWYRQQPGQSLTLIATANQGSEATYESGFVIDKFPISRPNLTFSTLTVSNMSPEDSSIYLCSVGGRSTEAFFGQGTRLTVV.

This clone showed up many times. Sequencing ends 3 residues short of the CDR3 end; the germline J gene provides the rest. The rearrangement uses TRBV3-1 (or the pseudogene TRBV3-2) and TRBJ1-5, with D maybe TRBD1 (6 bases). Germline CDR1 and CDR2: LGHDT and YNNKEL (reference sequence). There are 19 residues in the CDR3. Trimming removed 0 bases from V and 0 bases from J, with 18 bases in between. The covered CDR3 bases are TGTGCCAGCAGCCAAGAGCAGTTGGCAGGGGTGTATAGCAATCAGCCC. This codes for CASSQEQLAGVYSNQP. The complete CDR3 protein is CASSQEQLAGVYSNQPQHF.

This clone was observed at least ten times. The CDR3 end lies 3 residues beyond the end of the read and is filled in from the germline J gene. V usage is TRBV6-1 and J usage is TRBJ2-1; perhaps TRBD1 as D (6 bases). Germline loops: CDR1 MNHNS, CDR2 SASEGT. This CDR3 has 14 residues. V was clipped by 3 bases and J by 0 bases, with 6 bases between them. The CDR3 sequence is CASSEDSSYNEQFF. The part of the CDR3 DNA that was read is TGTGCCAGCAGTGAGGACAGCTCCTACAATGAG.